This T cell receptor beta chain was documented in a study of blood T cell repertoires in COVID-19. This table comes from immunoSEQ multiplex PCR, and its TCRdb copy is limited to in-frame clones, with some not included. Among some 270,000 clones, 75% to 90% were seen once, and the ten largest hold approximately 2%. V gave up 4 bases and J gave up 5 bases; unmatched junction bases: 9. Per the germline V gene, CDR1 is MGHRA and CDR2 is YSYEKL. The CDR3 sequence is 15 residues long. This receptor was obtained from a man aged 45 to 65 with acute or convalescent COVID-19. The sequencing input was peripheral blood. The chain couples TRBV4-1 to TRBJ1-1; TRBD1 matches at 8 bases. DNA for the CDR3: TGCGCCAGCAGCCGAGGTACAGGGGGTGAAACTGAAGCTTTCTTT. Amino acids: CASSRGTGGETEAFF.